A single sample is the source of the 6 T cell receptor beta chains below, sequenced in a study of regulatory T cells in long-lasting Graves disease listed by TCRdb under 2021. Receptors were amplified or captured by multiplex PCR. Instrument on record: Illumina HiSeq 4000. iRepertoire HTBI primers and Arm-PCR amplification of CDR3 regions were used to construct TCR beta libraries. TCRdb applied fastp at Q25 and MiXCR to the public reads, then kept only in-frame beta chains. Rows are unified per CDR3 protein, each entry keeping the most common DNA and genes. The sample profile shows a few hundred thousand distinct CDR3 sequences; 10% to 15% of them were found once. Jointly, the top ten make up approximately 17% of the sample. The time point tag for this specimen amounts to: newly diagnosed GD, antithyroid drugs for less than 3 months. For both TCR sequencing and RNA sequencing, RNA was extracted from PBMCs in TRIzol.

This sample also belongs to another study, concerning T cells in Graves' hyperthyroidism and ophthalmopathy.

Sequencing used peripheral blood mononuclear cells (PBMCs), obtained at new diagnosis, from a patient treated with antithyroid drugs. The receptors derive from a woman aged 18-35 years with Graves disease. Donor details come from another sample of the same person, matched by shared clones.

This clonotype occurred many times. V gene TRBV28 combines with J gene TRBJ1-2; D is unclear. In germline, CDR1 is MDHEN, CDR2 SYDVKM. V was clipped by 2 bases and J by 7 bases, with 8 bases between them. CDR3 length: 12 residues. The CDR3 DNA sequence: TGTGCCAGCAGTTTAAGCAAAGGTGGCTACACCTTC. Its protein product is CASSLSKGGYTF.

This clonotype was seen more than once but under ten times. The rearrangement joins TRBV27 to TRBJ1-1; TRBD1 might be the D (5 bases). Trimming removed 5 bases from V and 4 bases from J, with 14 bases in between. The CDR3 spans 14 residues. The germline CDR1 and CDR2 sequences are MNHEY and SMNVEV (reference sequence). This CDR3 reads CASSRQGLLTEAFF. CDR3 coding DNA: TGTGCCAGCAGTCGGCAGGGTCTTCTCACTGAAGCTTTCTTT.

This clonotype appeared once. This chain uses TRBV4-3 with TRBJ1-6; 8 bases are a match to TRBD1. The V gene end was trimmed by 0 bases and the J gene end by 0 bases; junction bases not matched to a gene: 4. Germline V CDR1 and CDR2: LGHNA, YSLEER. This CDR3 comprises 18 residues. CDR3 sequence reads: CASSQDGGQVSYNSPLHF. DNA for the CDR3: TGCGCCAGCAGCCAAGATGGGGGACAGGTCTCCTATAATTCACCCCTCCACTTT.

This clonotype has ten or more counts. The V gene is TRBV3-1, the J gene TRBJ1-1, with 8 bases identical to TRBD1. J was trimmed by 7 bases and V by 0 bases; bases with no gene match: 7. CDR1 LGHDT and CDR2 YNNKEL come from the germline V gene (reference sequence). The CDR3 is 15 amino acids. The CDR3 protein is CASSQDLGTGREAFF. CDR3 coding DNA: TGTGCCAGCAGCCAAGATTTAGGGACAGGACGTGAAGCTTTCTTT.

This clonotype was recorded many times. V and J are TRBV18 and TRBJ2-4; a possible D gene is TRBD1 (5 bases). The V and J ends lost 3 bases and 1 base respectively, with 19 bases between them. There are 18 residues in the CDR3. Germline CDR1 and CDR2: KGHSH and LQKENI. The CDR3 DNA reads TGTGCCAGCTCACCGAGTCAGGGTTTAAGGATTGCCAAAAACATTCAGTACTTC. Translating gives CASSPSQGLRIAKNIQYF.

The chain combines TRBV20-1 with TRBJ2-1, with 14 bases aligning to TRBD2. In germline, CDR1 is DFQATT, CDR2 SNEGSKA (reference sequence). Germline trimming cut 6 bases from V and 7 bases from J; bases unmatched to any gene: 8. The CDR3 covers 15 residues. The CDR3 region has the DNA TGCAGTGCGCCGACTAGCGGGAGGGGAAGGAATGAGCAGTTCTTC. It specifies CSAPTSGRGRNEQFF.